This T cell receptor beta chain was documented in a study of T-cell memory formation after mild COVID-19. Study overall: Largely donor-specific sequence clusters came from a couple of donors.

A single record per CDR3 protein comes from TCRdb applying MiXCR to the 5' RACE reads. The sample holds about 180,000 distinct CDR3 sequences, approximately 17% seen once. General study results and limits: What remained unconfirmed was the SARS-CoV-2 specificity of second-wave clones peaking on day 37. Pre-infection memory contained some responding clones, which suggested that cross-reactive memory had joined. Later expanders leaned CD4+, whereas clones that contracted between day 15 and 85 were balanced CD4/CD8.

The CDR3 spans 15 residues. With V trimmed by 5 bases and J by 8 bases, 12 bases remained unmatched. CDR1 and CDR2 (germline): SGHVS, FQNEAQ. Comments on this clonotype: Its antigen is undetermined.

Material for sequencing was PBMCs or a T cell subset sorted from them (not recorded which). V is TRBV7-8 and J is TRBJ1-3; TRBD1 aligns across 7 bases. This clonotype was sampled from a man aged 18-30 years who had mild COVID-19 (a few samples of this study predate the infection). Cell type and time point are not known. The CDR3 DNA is TGTGCCAGCAGCCAACAGGGGAATTTGGATCACACCATATATTTT. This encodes CASSQQGNLDHTIYF.